This T cell receptor (beta chain) was sequenced for a study of Ad26.COV2.S vaccination and SARS-CoV-2 variants. The germline V gene has CDR1 SGDLS and CDR2 YYNGEE. The CDR3 consists of 16 residues. Trimming took 6 bases from V and 4 from J, leaving 19 bases between them. Treatment given: around 19 received Ad26.COV2.S at low or high dose, single or two shots; about 5 received placebo; per-sample allocation not given. Sampling occurred on day 63 after the first vaccine or placebo injection. In this sample, this clone turned up a few times. Measured with immunoSEQ multiplex PCR; TCRdb has only the in-frame clones, and not every one. The sample gives approximately 300,000 clones, around 83% of which show up once; 1.5% to 2.5% is in the top ten.

This receptor was taken from a person aged 18-60 years who received the Ad26.COV2.S COVID-19 vaccine or a placebo. Here the sequenced sample was peripheral blood, taken in a trial of Ad26.COV2.S vaccine versus placebo. This chain uses TRBV9 with TRBJ2-2, with D perhaps matching TRBD2 (7 bases). The DNA for the CDR3 is TGTGCCAGCAACCTAGACGGTAGGGGGGGCACCGGGGAGCTGTTTTTT. This codes for CASNLDGRGGTGELFF.